Listed here are 20 T cell receptor beta chains from one sample, sequenced in a study of T cells after yellow fever vaccination. Using its own MiXCR run on the 5' RACE reads, TCRdb lists one record per CDR3 protein. The sample has about 350,000 distinct CDR3 sequences, roughly 8% seen once; the top ten hold 17%. The sequencing here drew on PBMCs, taken more than 35 days after the first yellow fever vaccination. These receptors were obtained from a young man who received the YFV17D yellow fever vaccine.

This clonotype appeared many times. The chain combines TRBV28 with TRBJ2-2; 8 bases match TRBD1. The V gene end was trimmed by 3 bases and the J gene end by 4 bases; junction bases not matched to a gene: 10. This CDR3 comprises 17 residues. Per the germline V gene, CDR1 is MDHEN and CDR2 is SYDVKM. The CDR3 region is CASSLAQGARLTGELFF. Written as DNA, the CDR3 is TGTGCCAGCAGTTTGGCCCAGGGGGCGCGACTCACCGGGGAGCTGTTTTTT.

The table lists this clonotype with a few counts. This chain uses TRBV2 with TRBJ1-1, with a tentative D call TRBD1 (5 bases). Germline CDR1 and CDR2: SNHLY and FYNNEI. Deletions cut 8 bases from V and 6 bases from J, with 19 bases between. The CDR3 spans 14 residues. The DNA for the CDR3 is TGTGCCAGCCAATGGTCGGGGCCCATCCCTGAAGCTTTCTTT. This sequence encodes CASQWSGPIPEAFF.

This clonotype was recorded a few times. This sequence joins TRBV20-1 and TRBJ2-7; D may be TRBD1 (6 bases). CDR3 length equals 13 residues. The V end was cut by 5 bases, the J end by 3 bases, with 14 bases between. From germline, CDR1 is DFQATT and CDR2 SNEGSKA (reference sequence). CDR3 region: CSAAGADSYEQYV. CDR3 in DNA: TGCAGTGCTGCAGGGGCGGACAGCTACGAGCAGTACGTC.

This clonotype was detected only a few times. The chain carries TRBV14 and TRBJ1-4, with D perhaps matching TRBD1 (5 bases). Germline CDR1 and CDR2: SGHDN and FVKESK. There are 14 residues in the CDR3. Trimming removed 4 bases from V and 4 bases from J, with 10 bases in between. Written as DNA, the CDR3 is TGTGCCAGCAGCCCCCGGGACGATAATGAAAAACTGTTTTTT. It codes for CASSPRDDNEKLFF. The variable domain in full, with the rest retrieved from reference TRBV14 and TRBJ1-4, is EAGVTQFPSHSVIEKGQTVTLRCDPISGHDNLYWYRRVMGKEIKFLLHFVKESKQDESGMPNNRFLAERTGGTYSTLKVQPAELEDSGVYFCASSPRDDNEKLFFGSGTQLSVL.

This clonotype was detected a few times. This chain uses TRBV6-2 or TRBV6-3 with TRBJ2-7; TRBD1 matches at 9 bases. V lost 4 bases to trimming and J lost 9 bases; unmatched junction nucleotides: 10. The CDR3 spans 14 residues. The germline CDR1 and CDR2 sequences are MNHEY and SVGEGT. The CDR3 is CASSSAAGQGGQYF. The CDR3 nucleotides are TGTGCCAGCAGTTCGGCGGCGGGACAGGGCGGGCAGTACTTC.

The chain links TRBV28 to TRBJ2-7; D is ambiguous. The V gene lost 2 bases and the J gene lost 6 bases, with 8 bases spanning the gap. From germline, CDR1 is MDHEN and CDR2 SYDVKM. The CDR3 runs to 12 residues. This CDR3 reads CASSLKGSEQYV. The DNA of the CDR3 is TGTGCCAGCAGTTTAAAGGGCTCCGAGCAGTACGTC.

This clonotype is a singleton in its sample. V is TRBV18 and J is TRBJ1-5, with D possibly being TRBD1 (5 bases). With 1 base removed from V and 10 bases from J, the gap between germline ends came to 14 bases. CDR3 length: 14 residues. Germline V lookup: CDR1 KGHSH, CDR2 LQKENI. CDR3 in amino acids: CASSPQGTASPQHF. In DNA form, the CDR3 reads TGTGCCAGCTCACCACAGGGGACGGCAAGTCCCCAGCATTTT.

This clonotype was counted between two and nine times. This rearrangement joins TRBV5-1 to TRBJ2-1; D is perhaps TRBD2 (7 bases). Germline V gene sequence: CDR1 SGHRS, CDR2 YFSETQ. V was trimmed by 2 bases and J by 6 bases, leaving 21 bases between them. This CDR3 is built from 17 residues. In nucleotides, the CDR3 is TGCGCCAGCAGCTTATTGGGGGGGGGCCCTCAGGGCAATGAGCAGTTCTTC. It codes for CASSLLGGGPQGNEQFF.

The rearrangement uses TRBV18 and TRBJ2-6, with unresolved D. The CDR3 totals 17 residues. Trimming removed 1 base from V and 2 bases from J, with 12 bases in between. From germline, CDR1 is KGHSH and CDR2 LQKENI. CDR3 in amino acids: CASSPLWRSPGANVLTF. In nucleotides, the CDR3 is TGTGCCAGCTCACCACTCTGGCGGTCCCCTGGGGCCAACGTCCTGACTTTC.

The gene calls are TRBV28 and TRBJ2-7; 11 nucleotides line up with TRBD1. From germline, CDR1 is MDHEN and CDR2 SYDVKM. V dropped 7 bases and J dropped 0; count of bases not matched to a gene: 8. This CDR3 is built from 16 residues. Here the CDR3 reads CASTTRGTGGSYEQYV. The CDR3 DNA is TGTGCCAGCACAACCCGGGGGACAGGGGGCTCCTACGAGCAGTACGTC.

This clonotype came up many times. This sequence joins TRBV7-2 and TRBJ1-2; D is possibly TRBD1 (6 bases). Trimming pared 4 bases from V and 8 bases from J, leaving 17 bases between. The CDR3 runs to 14 residues. Germline V CDR1 and CDR2: SGHTA, FQGNSA. The CDR3 DNA reads as TGTGCCAGCAGCTCGAGCGGGGGGCGTGCGGGCTACACCTTC. Its protein product is CASSSSGGRAGYTF.

In its sample, this clonotype was seen many times. The chain joins TRBV25-1 to TRBJ1-2; the D gene is possibly TRBD1 (5 bases). The CDR3 sequence is 12 residues long. CDR1 is MGHDK and CDR2 is SYGVNS in the germline V gene. Trimming stripped 6 bases from V and 5 bases from J, with 10 bases between. The CDR3 DNA is TGTGCCAGCAGCGACTGGGGGTATGGCTACACCTTC. Encoded protein: CASSDWGYGYTF.

The chain uses TRBV4-3 and TRBJ1-4; D gene unclear. Germline V gives CDR1 LGHNA, CDR2 YSLEER. V shed 0 bases and J shed 6 bases, with 8 bases lying between them. The CDR3 runs 14 residues. The CDR3 region has the DNA TGCGCCAGCAGCCAAGATGACGGGGATGAAAAACTGTTTTTT. It translates to CASSQDDGDEKLFF.

The chain employs TRBV7-2 and TRBJ2-5; D assignment may be TRBD1 or TRBD2 (5 bases each). Germline V gene lookup returns CDR1 SGHTA and CDR2 FQGNSA. The V and J ends lost 2 bases and 5 bases respectively, with 9 bases between them. The CDR3 contains 13 residues. CDR3 in DNA: TGTGCCAGCAGCTTAACAGAGGGGGAGACCCAGTACTTC. It translates to CASSLTEGETQYF.

This clonotype was observed many times. J is TRBJ1-2 and V is TRBV5-5; D not certain. Trimming stripped 1 base from V and 0 bases from J, with 16 bases between. CDR1 and CDR2 (germline): SGHKS, YYEKEE (reference sequence). This CDR3 contains 17 residues. The CDR3 sequence: CASSLSTPRRANYGYTF. The CDR3, as DNA: TGTGCCAGCAGCTTGTCTACCCCAAGGAGGGCTAACTATGGCTACACCTTC. Full variable domain (missing parts from reference TRBV5-5 and TRBJ1-2): DAGVTQSPTHLIKTRGQQVTLRCSPISGHKSVSWYQQVLGQGPQFIFQYYEKEERGRGNFPDRFSARQFPNYSSELNVNALLLGDSALYLCASSLSTPRRANYGYTFGSGTRLTVV.

In its sample, this clonotype was seen a few times. This chain connects TRBV5-4 to TRBJ2-5; 8 nucleotides agree with TRBD1. Germline values: CDR1 SGHNT, CDR2 YYREEE (reference sequence). Trimming removed 7 bases from V and 4 bases from J; junction bases left unmatched: 9. The CDR3 covers 14 residues. CDR3: CASGEQGGGETQYF. The CDR3 nucleotides are TGTGCCAGCGGCGAACAGGGGGGAGGAGAGACCCAGTACTTC.

The chain employs TRBV18 and TRBJ2-7; D is uncertain. V was cut by 0 bases and J by 3 bases, with 9 bases left in between. The germline V gene has CDR1 KGHSH and CDR2 LQKENI. There are 14 residues in the CDR3. CDR3 region: CASSPPAAFYEQYF. In DNA, the CDR3 is TGTGCCAGCTCACCACCGGCAGCTTTCTACGAGCAGTACTTC.

This clonotype occurred a few times. The chain joins TRBV23-1 to TRBJ2-1; TRBD1 matches 8 bases. TRBV23-1 counts as an open reading frame of uncertain function. J lost 9 bases, V lost 4 bases, and 11 bases had no gene match. This CDR3 comprises 15 residues. The CDR3 bases are TGCGCCAGCAGTCTTGACAGGGGATGTCTCGGTGAGCAGTTCTTC. Translation gives CASSLDRGCLGEQFF.

The rearrangement joins TRBV24-1 to TRBJ2-3; 14 positions agree with TRBD2. Germline V gene lookup returns CDR1 KGHDR and CDR2 SFDVKD. J lost 0 bases, V lost 4 bases, and 2 bases had no gene match. This CDR3 contains 17 residues. The DNA for the CDR3 is TGTGCCACCAGTGAGACTAGCGGGGGGGATAGCACAGATACGCAGTATTTT. It is translated as CATSETSGGDSTDTQYF.

This clonotype was found a few times. A read error may produce the germline difference seen at one junction end. J is TRBJ2-4 and V is TRBV20-1; D not resolved. This CDR3 is 10 amino acids long. Germline lookup yields CDR1 DFQATT and CDR2 SNEGSKA (reference sequence). This CDR3 is CSAPGRTGNF. The CDR3 coding sequence is TGCAGTGCACCCGGACGAACTGGGAACTTC.